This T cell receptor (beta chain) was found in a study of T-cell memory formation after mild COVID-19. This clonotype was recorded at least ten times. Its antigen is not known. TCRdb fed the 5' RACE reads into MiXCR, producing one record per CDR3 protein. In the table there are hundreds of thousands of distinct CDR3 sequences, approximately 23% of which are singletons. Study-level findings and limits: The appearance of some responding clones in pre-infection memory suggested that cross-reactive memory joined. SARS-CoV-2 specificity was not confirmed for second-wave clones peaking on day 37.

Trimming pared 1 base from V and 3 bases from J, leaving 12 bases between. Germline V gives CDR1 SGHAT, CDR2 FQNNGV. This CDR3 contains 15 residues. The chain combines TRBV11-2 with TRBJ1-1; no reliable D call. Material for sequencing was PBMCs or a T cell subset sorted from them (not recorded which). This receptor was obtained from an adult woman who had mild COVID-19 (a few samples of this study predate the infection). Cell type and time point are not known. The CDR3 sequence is CASSLGPFRDTEAFF. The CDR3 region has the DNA TGTGCCAGCAGCTTAGGTCCATTTCGCGACACTGAAGCTTTCTTT.